This T cell receptor (beta chain) comes out of a study of T cell repertoires in ileal Crohn's disease. Sequencing used immunoSEQ multiplex PCR; TCRdb keeps in-frame clones, though not all of them. The sample has some 16,000 clones; 93% are singletons. Patients were adults with ileal or ileocolonic Crohn's disease needing resection. The receptor's source is an adult with Crohn's disease. The sequencing input was ileal tissue.

Here the CDR3 reads CASSLGQEWAFYEQYF. CDR3 bases: TGCGCCAGCAGCTTGGGACAGGAGTGGGCCTTTTACGAGCAGTACTTC. The chain employs TRBV5-1 and TRBJ2-7, with D perhaps TRBD1 (6 bases). The CDR3 contains 16 residues. V was shortened by 0 bases and J by 4 bases, with 17 bases between the two germline ends. Looked up from germline, CDR1 is SGHRS and CDR2 is YFSETQ.